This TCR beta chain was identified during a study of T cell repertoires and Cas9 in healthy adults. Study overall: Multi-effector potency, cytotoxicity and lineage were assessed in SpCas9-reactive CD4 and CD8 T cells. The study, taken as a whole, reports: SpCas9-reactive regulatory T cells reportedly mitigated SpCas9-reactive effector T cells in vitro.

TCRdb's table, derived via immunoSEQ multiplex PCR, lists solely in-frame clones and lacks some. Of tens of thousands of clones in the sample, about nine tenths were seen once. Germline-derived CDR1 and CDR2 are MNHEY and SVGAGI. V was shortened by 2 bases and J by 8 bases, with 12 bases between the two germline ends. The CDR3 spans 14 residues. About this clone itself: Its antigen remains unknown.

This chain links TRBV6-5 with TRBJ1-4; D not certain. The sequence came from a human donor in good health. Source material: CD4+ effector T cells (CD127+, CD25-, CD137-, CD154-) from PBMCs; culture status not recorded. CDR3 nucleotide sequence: TGTGCCAGCAGTTACAGGCAAATCCTGGAAAAACTGTTTTTT. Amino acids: CASSYRQILEKLFF.